A single sample gave rise to the 2 T cell receptor beta chains below, sequenced in a study of T cell responses to AZD1222 COVID-19 vaccine. Sequenced by immunoSEQ multiplex PCR; TCRdb stores in-frame clones only, minus some. The table lists 69,000 or so clones, roughly 91% of them singletons. The specimen comprised peripheral blood, sampled 28 days after the second dose of the MenACWY control vaccine. The receptor source for this set is an adult who received the MenACWY meningococcal vaccine as a control.

CDR3 region: CATTGVSNYGYTF. The CDR3 region has the DNA TGTGCCACGACAGGCGTTTCTAACTATGGCTACACCTTC. This sequence joins TRBV28 and TRBJ1-2; possible D gene TRBD1, 6 bases. The germline CDR1 and CDR2 sequences are MDHEN and SYDVKM. Trimming removed 10 bases at V and 0 bases at J, with 12 bases between. This CDR3 has 13 residues.

This clone has a single count. This chain connects TRBV7-9 to TRBJ2-5, with D perhaps TRBD1 (6 bases). The germline V gene has CDR1 SEHNR and CDR2 FQNEAQ (reference sequence). This CDR3 region has 15 residues. The V end lost 0 bases, the J end lost 0 bases, and 8 bases lay between the germline ends. The CDR3 DNA follows: TGTGCCAGCAGCTTAGCGCAGGGGAACCAAGAGACCCAGTACTTC. Its translation is CASSLAQGNQETQYF.